A single sample gave rise to the 8 T cell receptor beta chains below, sequenced in a study of blood T cells in healthy people across ages. Alongside a J-beta primer mix, a sample-barcoded 5' primer served in a second PCR lasting about 7 to 12 cycles. MiXCR, applied by TCRdb to the 5' RACE reads, yields one record per CDR3 protein. Found here are about 640,000 distinct CDR3 sequences, under 30% of them singletons; the top ten hold approximately 14%. The specimen sequenced was blood. The origin of the receptors is a woman over 75 in good health.

This clonotype has at least ten counts. The gene calls are TRBV6-4 and TRBJ2-1; D is perhaps TRBD2 (6 bases). The length of the CDR3 is 13 residues. In germline, CDR1 is MRHNA, CDR2 SNTAGT. Between the trimmed V and J ends, which lost 6 bases and 8 bases, there was a span of 14 bases. The CDR3 region is CASSPRGFDEQFF. DNA for the CDR3: TGTGCCAGCAGCCCTCGGGGGTTCGATGAGCAGTTCTTC.

This chain uses TRBV27 with TRBJ1-1; 7 nucleotides agree with TRBD1. V was pared by 4 bases and J by 5 bases, with 7 bases of the junction left unmatched. The CDR3 is made up of 14 amino acids. Germline V gene data show CDR1 as MNHEY and CDR2 as SMNVEV (reference sequence). The CDR3: CASSSGTATTEAFF. CDR3 bases: TGTGCCAGCAGTTCCGGGACAGCTACAACTGAAGCTTTCTTT.

Points on this clonotype: At one end the junction does not follow the germline gene, possibly because of a read error. This chain joins TRBV20-1 and TRBJ1-4; D remains unclear. Germline V lookup: CDR1 DFQATT, CDR2 SNEGSKA (reference sequence). The CDR3 loop spans 14 amino acids. The CDR3 here is CGAPKWTTNEKLFF. The DNA for the CDR3 is TGCGGTGCGCCGAAGTGGACAACTAATGAAAAACTGTTTTTT.

Details on this clonotype: With a much larger clone just one base away, this may be a read error. The gene calls are TRBV28 and TRBJ2-1; D uncertain. Germline V lookup: CDR1 MDHEN, CDR2 SYDVKM. This CDR3 comprises 12 residues. The CDR3 nucleotides are TGTGCCGGCAGTTTCCTTCGGGATGAGCAGTTCTTC. Translated: CAGSFLRDEQFF.

The chain joins TRBV20-1 to TRBJ2-3; no clear D gene. CDR3 length: 15 residues. Per germline, CDR1 DFQATT and CDR2 SNEGSKA (reference sequence). Trimming left V 3 bases short and J 1 base short, with 14 bases between. The CDR3 DNA reads as TGCAGTGCTAGTGTATACCTCCAAGGCACAGATACGCAGTATTTT. This gives the protein CSASVYLQGTDTQYF.

In this sample, this clonotype turned up many times. The V and J genes are TRBV7-9 and TRBJ2-7, with TRBD2 matching over 10 bases. CDR1 SEHNR and CDR2 FQNEAQ come from the germline V gene (reference sequence). With 4 bases clipped from V and 4 bases from J, the junction kept 7 bases outside the gene matches. This CDR3 has 15 residues. DNA for the CDR3: TGTGCCAGCAGCTCCCAGCGGGGGGGCGGATACGAGCAGTACTTC. Translated: CASSSQRGGGYEQYF.

This clonotype was detected many times. The chain recombines TRBV9 with TRBJ2-3; D is uncertain. The CDR3 covers 11 residues. Germline V gene data show CDR1 as SGDLS and CDR2 as YYNGEE. Trimming left V 0 bases short and J 9 bases short, with 5 bases between. CDR3 sequence (DNA): TGTGCCAGCAGCGTAGATAACACGCAGTATTTT. The encoded protein is CASSVDNTQYF. The entire variable domain, with the rest obtained from reference TRBV9 and TRBJ2-3, is as follows: DSGVTQTPKHLITATGQRVTLRCSPRSGDLSVYWYQQSLDQGLQFLIQYYNGEERAKGNILERFSAQQFPDLHSELNLSSLELGDSALYFCASSVDNTQYFGPGTRLTVL.

This clonotype was seen many times. The J gene is TRBJ1-2, the V gene TRBV20-1; no firm D call. The CDR3 is 13 amino acids. The germline V gene has CDR1 DFQATT and CDR2 SNEGSKA (reference sequence). Trimming took off 2 bases at V and 5 bases at J, with 12 bases between the two ends. The CDR3 sequence is CSARQSQGYGYTF. The DNA for the CDR3 is TGCAGTGCTAGACAGAGCCAAGGGTATGGCTACACCTTC.